Below are 23 T cell receptor beta chains sequenced from a single sample in a study of regulatory T cells in long-lasting Graves disease. Time point described: persistent/refractory GD, antithyroid drugs over 5 years with positive TRAb. Researchers made the TCR library from RNA that was extracted from PBMCs. Arm-PCR of CDR3 regions and iRepertoire HTBI primers were used to build TCR beta libraries. One entry per CDR3 protein results from TCRdb running MiXCR on the multiplex PCR reads. The table shows around 400,000 distinct CDR3 sequences, with approximately 25% occurring only once. The source material was peripheral blood mononuclear cells (PBMCs), sampled when the disease was refractory, from a patient treated with antithyroid drugs. The receptors here all came from a woman aged 40 to 50 with Graves disease.

The CDR3 loop is CASSLVGNSPNTEAFF. The CDR3 region has the DNA TGTGCCAGCAGCTTAGTTGGGAACAGCCCGAACACTGAAGCTTTCTTT. V gene TRBV7-9 combines with J gene TRBJ1-1; D is undetermined. The V gene's germline CDR1 is SEHNR and CDR2 FQNEAQ (reference sequence). V gave up 1 base and J gave up 1 base, with 13 bases separating them. The CDR3 loop spans 16 amino acids. Full variable domain (outside the CDR3, taken from reference TRBV7-9 and TRBJ1-1): DTGVSQNPRHKITKRGQNVTFRCDPISEHNRLYWYRQTLGQGPEFLTYFQNEAQLEKSRLLSDRFSAERPKGSFSTLEIQRTEQGDSAMYLCASSLVGNSPNTEAFFGQGTRLTVV.

The chain recombines TRBV19 with TRBJ2-3, with 11 bases matching TRBD1. CDR3 size: 14 residues. Germline assignment: CDR1 LNHDA and CDR2 SQIVND (reference sequence). Trimming removed 6 bases from V and 5 bases from J; junction bases left unmatched: 4. The CDR3 DNA follows: TGTGCCAGTAGCGGACAGGGGGCGGAAGATACGCAGTATTTT. Translated: CASSGQGAEDTQYF.

V gene TRBV28 combines with J gene TRBJ1-3, with a weak D call TRBD1 (5 bases). V was pared by 2 bases and J by 4 bases, with 12 bases between. The CDR3 loop spans 15 amino acids. CDR1 is MDHEN, CDR2 SYDVKM, per germline. DNA for the CDR3: TGTGCCAGCAGTTTAGTGAGCAGGGTCGGAAACACCATATATTTT. Protein: CASSLVSRVGNTIYF.

At least ten counts were recorded for this clonotype. The genes are TRBV10-3 and TRBJ2-7; no clear D gene. Per the germline V gene, CDR1 is ENHRY and CDR2 is SYGVKD. V was shortened by 3 bases and J by 5 bases, with 14 bases between the two germline ends. The CDR3 has 14 amino acids. CDR3 loop: CAISDKGSRDEQYF. As DNA, the CDR3 is TGTGCCATCAGTGATAAGGGCTCAAGGGACGAGCAGTACTTC.

The V and J genes are TRBV29-1 and TRBJ2-7; 9 bases agree with TRBD1. The CDR3 has 14 amino acids. CDR1 is SQVTM, CDR2 ANQGSEA, per germline. V trimming: 4 bases; J trimming: 2 bases; junction bases outside the gene matches: 6. Here the CDR3 reads CSVVTGGAAYEQYF. The CDR3 DNA is TGCAGCGTTGTAACAGGGGGCGCTGCCTACGAGCAGTACTTC.

This clonotype was observed at least ten times. CDR3 coding DNA: TGTGCCAGCGGGACTCACTACGAGCAGTACTTC. It codes for CASGTHYEQYF. The gene calls are TRBV6-1 and TRBJ2-7, with a tentative D call TRBD2 (6 bases). The germline V gene encodes CDR1 MNHNS and CDR2 SASEGT. V was clipped by 8 bases and J by 3 bases, with 8 bases between them. The CDR3 length is 11 residues.

The rearrangement joins TRBV5-1 to TRBJ2-7; the D gene is possibly TRBD2 (5 bases). The CDR3 consists of 14 residues. In germline, CDR1 is SGHRS, CDR2 YFSETQ. Trimming pared 4 bases from V and 6 bases from J, leaving 17 bases between. For the CDR3, the DNA is TGCGCCAGCAGCGCGGCGGGCCTAACGGGCGAGCAGTACTTC. Its translation is CASSAAGLTGEQYF.

This clonotype has more than one count but fewer than ten. The gene calls are TRBV7-9 and TRBJ2-1; D possibly matches TRBD1 or TRBD2 (5 bases each). CDR3 length equals 14 residues. With 2 bases removed from V and 8 bases from J, the gap between germline ends came to 13 bases. Germline CDR1 reads SEHNR; CDR2 reads FQNEAQ (reference sequence). The CDR3 here is CASSLMGDGDEQFF. The CDR3 DNA follows: TGTGCCAGCAGCTTAATGGGGGACGGCGATGAGCAGTTCTTC.

The DNA of the CDR3 is TGTGCCAGCAGTTCATCCCCCTATTCTAGGATGTACACCGGGGAGCTGTTTTTT. Translation gives CASSSSPYSRMYTGELFF. The V gene is TRBV6-2 or TRBV6-3, the J gene TRBJ2-2; D gene uncertain. The CDR3 runs to 18 residues. Per germline, CDR1 MNHEY and CDR2 SVGEGT. Trimming cost V 4 bases and J 3 bases, with 21 bases left between them.

This clonotype was seen a handful of times. The V and J genes are TRBV5-1 and TRBJ1-6; D uncertain. V lost 0 bases and J 4 bases, leaving 8 bases between the germline ends. Per germline, CDR1 SGHRS and CDR2 YFSETQ. This CDR3 contains 15 residues. CDR3 sequence reads: CASSLAGWYNSPLHF. The CDR3 nucleotides are TGCGCCAGCAGCTTGGCGGGGTGGTATAATTCACCCCTCCACTTT.

This clonotype occurred many times. V usage is TRBV29-1 and J usage is TRBJ2-7; tentative D call: TRBD2 (5 bases). The CDR3 runs 12 residues. The germline CDR1 and CDR2 sequences are SQVTM and ANQGSEA. With 7 bases removed from V and 3 bases from J, the gap between germline ends came to 13 bases. In DNA form, the CDR3 reads TGCAGCGCCGGAGGCCATTTCTACGAGCAGTACTTC. Translated, it gives CSAGGHFYEQYF.

The rearrangement links TRBV20-1 to TRBJ2-5; 10 bases align to TRBD2. Germline CDR1 DFQATT, CDR2 SNEGSKA (reference sequence). Losses at the gene ends were 5 bases for V and 5 bases for J; bases not matched to a gene: 5. There are 13 residues in the CDR3. CDR3 in amino acids: CSASGTSVETQYF. CDR3 bases: TGCAGTGCTTCCGGGACTAGCGTGGAGACCCAGTACTTC.

This clonotype occurred a few times. Written as DNA, the CDR3 is TGTGCCAGCACCAAAGGGGGGGTCACTGAAGCTTTCTTT. This codes for CASTKGGVTEAFF. V and J are TRBV13 and TRBJ1-1, with TRBD1 as a possible D gene (6 bases). The V end lost 7 bases, the J end lost 4 bases, and 13 bases lay between the germline ends. This CDR3 region has 13 residues. In germline, CDR1 is PRHDT, CDR2 FYEKMQ (reference sequence). The full variable domain, in which reference TRBV13 and TRBJ1-1 provide the parts outside the CDR3, is AAGVIQSPRHLIKEKRETATLKCYPIPRHDTVYWYQQGPGQDPQFLISFYEKMQSDKGSIPDRFSAQQFSDYHSELNMSSLELGDSALYFCASTKGGVTEAFFGQGTRLTVV.

The V call is TRBV2, the J call TRBJ1-6; D unclear. V was clipped by 8 bases and J by 11 bases, with 19 bases between them. Germline lookup yields CDR1 SNHLY and CDR2 FYNNEI. The CDR3 has 14 residues. The CDR3 here is CASGRVSGQTPLHF. CDR3 bases: TGTGCCAGCGGCCGGGTGAGCGGGCAAACACCCCTCCACTTT. Variable domain in full (rest from reference TRBV2 and TRBJ1-6): EPEVTQTPSHQVTQMGQEVILRCVPISNHLYFYWYRQILGQKVEFLVSFYNNEISEKSEIFDDQFSVERPDGSNFTLKIRSTKLEDSAMYFCASGRVSGQTPLHFGNGTRLTVT.

Many counts were recorded for this clonotype. This sequence joins TRBV7-8 and TRBJ1-1; 10 nucleotides agree with TRBD1. The germline gives CDR1 SGHVS, CDR2 FQNEAQ. The CDR3 totals 15 residues. After removal of 1 base from V and 2 bases from J, the junction contained 1 base not matched to a gene. The CDR3 sequence is CASSLGDRGNTEAFF. The CDR3 DNA reads as TGTGCCAGCAGCTTAGGGGACAGGGGAAACACTGAAGCTTTCTTT.

The chain carries TRBV20-1 and TRBJ1-6; D remains unclear. Germline V CDR1 and CDR2: DFQATT, SNEGSKA (reference sequence). Trimming removed 2 bases from V and 7 bases from J, with 6 bases in between. This CDR3 has 12 residues. The CDR3 coding sequence is TGCAGTGCTAGAAGCTGGAATTCACCCCTCCACTTT. Translating gives CSARSWNSPLHF.

In this sample, this clonotype turned up many times. The chain has TRBV28 and TRBJ2-7, with a weak D call TRBD2 (5 bases). This CDR3 region has 14 residues. Germline V gene lookup returns CDR1 MDHEN and CDR2 SYDVKM. With 6 bases removed from V and 3 bases from J, the gap between germline ends came to 15 bases. Written as DNA, the CDR3 is TGTGCCAGCAGCCCAATCGCCGGGGACTACGAGCAGTACTTC. Encoded protein: CASSPIAGDYEQYF.

V gene TRBV6-4 combines with J gene TRBJ1-1; D uncertain. This CDR3 contains 13 residues. The V gene's germline CDR1 is MRHNA and CDR2 SNTAGT. V shed 5 bases and J shed 4 bases, with 11 bases lying between them. The CDR3 spells CASSKNRGTEAFF. In DNA, the CDR3 is TGTGCCAGCAGTAAAAACAGAGGCACTGAAGCTTTCTTT.

This chain links TRBV7-9 with TRBJ2-7, with D perhaps TRBD1 or TRBD2 (7 bases each). Trimming cost V 5 bases and J 4 bases, with 15 bases left between them. The CDR3 has 14 amino acids. Germline assignment: CDR1 SEHNR and CDR2 FQNEAQ (reference sequence). CDR3 sequence (DNA): TGTGCCAGCAGCGGGGGGGACAGCTATTACGAGCAGTACTTC. This codes for CASSGGDSYYEQYF.

This clonotype was seen a few times. This chain uses TRBV20-1 with TRBJ2-7; D is perhaps TRBD1 or TRBD2 (5 bases each). This CDR3 is built from 11 residues. Germline CDR1 is DFQATT and CDR2 is SNEGSKA (reference sequence). Trimming removed 7 bases at V and 5 bases at J, with 12 bases between. The CDR3 loop reads CSDGGLNEQYF. CDR3 nucleotide sequence: TGCAGTGATGGGGGTCTCAACGAGCAGTACTTC.

This clonotype occurred many times. The CDR3, as DNA: TGTGCCAGCAGTTTCCGGACTAGCGGGGAGACCCAGTACTTC. Residues: CASSFRTSGETQYF. The rearrangement joins TRBV12-3 or TRBV12-4 to TRBJ2-5; 11 bases are shared with TRBD2. The CDR3 extends over 14 amino acids. After removal of 3 bases from V and 5 bases from J, the junction contained 2 bases not matched to a gene.

This clonotype was seen at least ten times. V is TRBV11-2 and J is TRBJ2-7, with D hard to call. CDR3 length equals 14 residues. V gave up 4 bases and J gave up 2 bases, with 12 bases separating them. The germline gives CDR1 SGHAT, CDR2 FQNNGV. The CDR3 DNA is TGTGCCAGCAGCTCGACGCTGACGACCTACGAGCAGTACTTC. This sequence encodes CASSSTLTTYEQYF.

The sample holds many counts of this clonotype. This chain links TRBV2 with TRBJ2-2; D may be TRBD1 (5 bases). The CDR3 sequence is 13 residues long. V was shortened by 4 bases and J by 5 bases, with 8 bases between the two germline ends. Germline assignment: CDR1 SNHLY and CDR2 FYNNEI. The CDR3 sequence: CASSVQGTGELFF. In DNA, the CDR3 is TGTGCCAGCAGTGTTCAGGGAACCGGGGAGCTGTTTTTT.